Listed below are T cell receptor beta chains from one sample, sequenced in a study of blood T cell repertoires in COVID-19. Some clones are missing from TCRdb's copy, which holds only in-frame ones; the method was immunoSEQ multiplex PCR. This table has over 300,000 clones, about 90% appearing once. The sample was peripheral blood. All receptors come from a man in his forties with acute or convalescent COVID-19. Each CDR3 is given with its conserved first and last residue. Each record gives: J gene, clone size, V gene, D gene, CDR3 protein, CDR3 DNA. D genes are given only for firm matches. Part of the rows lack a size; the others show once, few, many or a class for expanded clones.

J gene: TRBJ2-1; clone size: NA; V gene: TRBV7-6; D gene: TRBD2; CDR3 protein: CASSPTRELHNEQFF; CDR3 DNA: TGTGCCAGCAGCCCCACGCGGGAGCTTCACAATGAGCAGTTCTTC
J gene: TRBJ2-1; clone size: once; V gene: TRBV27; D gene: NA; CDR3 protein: CASSLDFPVAYEQFF; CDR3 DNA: TGTGCCAGCAGTTTAGACTTCCCAGTCGCTTATGAGCAGTTCTTC
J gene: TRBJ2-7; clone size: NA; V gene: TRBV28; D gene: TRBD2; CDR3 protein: CASTRRTSGEQYF; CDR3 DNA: TGTGCCAGCACCCGACGGACTAGCGGCGAGCAGTACTTC
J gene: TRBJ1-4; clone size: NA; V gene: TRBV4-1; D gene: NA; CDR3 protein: CASRYPGATNEKLFF; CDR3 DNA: TGCGCCAGCAGATACCCAGGGGCCACTAATGAAAAACTGTTTTTT
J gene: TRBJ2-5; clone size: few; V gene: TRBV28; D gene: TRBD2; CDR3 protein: CASGLAGAETQYF; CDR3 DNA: TGTGCCAGCGGGCTAGCGGGAGCAGAGACCCAGTACTTC
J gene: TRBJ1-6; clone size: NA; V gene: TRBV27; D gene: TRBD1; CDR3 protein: CASSLGTGYNSPLHF; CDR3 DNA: TGTGCCAGCAGTTTGGGGACAGGCTATAATTCACCCCTCCACTTT
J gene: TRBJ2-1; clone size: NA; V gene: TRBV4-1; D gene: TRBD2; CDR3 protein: CASSLVRRGGSSYNEQFF; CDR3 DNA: TGCGCCAGCAGCCTTGTCAGGCGGGGGGGGAGCTCCTACAATGAGCAGTTCTTC
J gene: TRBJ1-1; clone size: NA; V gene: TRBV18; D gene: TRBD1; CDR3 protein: CASSPDRTNTEAFF; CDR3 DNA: TGTGCCAGCTCACCGGACAGGACGAACACTGAAGCTTTCTTT
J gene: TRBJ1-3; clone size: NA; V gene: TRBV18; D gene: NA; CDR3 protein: CASSPPLGGFISGNTIYF; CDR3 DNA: TGTGCCAGCTCACCCCCCCTTGGAGGATTCATCTCTGGAAACACCATATATTTT
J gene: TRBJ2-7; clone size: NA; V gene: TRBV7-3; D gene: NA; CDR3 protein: CASSPSRVSVGQYF; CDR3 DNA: TGTGCCAGCAGCCCATCAAGGGTTAGCGTCGGGCAGTACTTC
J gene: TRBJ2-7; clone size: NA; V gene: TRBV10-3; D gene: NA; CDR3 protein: CAISEKEVYEQYF; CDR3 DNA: TGTGCCATCAGTGAGAAAGAGGTCTACGAGCAGTACTTC
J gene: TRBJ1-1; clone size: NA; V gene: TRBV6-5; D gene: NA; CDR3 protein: CASSNRNTEAFF; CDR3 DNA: TGTGCCAGCAGTAACAGGAACACTGAAGCTTTCTTT
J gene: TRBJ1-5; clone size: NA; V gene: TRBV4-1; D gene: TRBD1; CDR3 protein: CASSQSGQTQHF; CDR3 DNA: TGCGCCAGCAGCCAATCGGGACAGACCCAGCATTTT
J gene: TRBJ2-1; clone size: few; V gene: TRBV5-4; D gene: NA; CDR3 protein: CASSIRLVSGGREQFF; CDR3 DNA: TGTGCCAGCAGCATACGACTAGTATCCGGGGGACGGGAGCAGTTCTTC
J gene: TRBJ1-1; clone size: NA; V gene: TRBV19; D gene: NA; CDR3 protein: CASSIKTGGRWNTEAFF; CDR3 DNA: TGTGCCAGTAGTATAAAGACGGGGGGGCGCTGGAACACTGAAGCTTTCTTT
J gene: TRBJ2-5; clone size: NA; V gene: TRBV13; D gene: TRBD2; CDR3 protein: CASSPQGLAGKGETQYF; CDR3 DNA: TGTGCCAGCAGCCCTCAGGGACTAGCGGGGAAAGGAGAGACCCAGTACTTC
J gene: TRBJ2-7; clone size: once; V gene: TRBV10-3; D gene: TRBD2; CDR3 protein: CAISDPVAGGDDEQYF; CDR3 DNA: TGTGCCATCAGTGACCCCGTAGCGGGGGGGGACGACGAGCAGTACTTC